Below are 28 T cell receptor beta chains sequenced from a single sample in a study of shared clonotypes between healthy human individuals. Generated by immunoSEQ multiplex PCR, the TCRdb table keeps only in-frame clones and is missing some. Seen here are about 490,000 clones, about three quarters observed once, and the top ten hold under 15%. The sequenced sample was PBMCs. These receptors all stem from a woman between 40 and 55 years old in good health. Some clones in this sample may be carry-over from other donors' samples.

The sample holds a few counts of this clone. The V and J genes are TRBV10-2 and TRBJ2-6, with TRBD1 matching 7 bases. The germline gives CDR1 WSHSY, CDR2 SAAADI. There are 15 residues in the CDR3. Losses at the gene ends were 1 base for V and 4 bases for J; bases not matched to a gene: 1. Written as DNA, the CDR3 is TGCGCCAGCAGTGAGTGGGACAGAGGGGCCAACGTCCTGACTTTC. Residues: CASSEWDRGANVLTF.

This chain joins TRBV5-4 and TRBJ2-7, with TRBD1 matching over 7 bases. The CDR3 sequence is 14 residues long. The J segment lost 3 bases and the V segment lost 4 bases, leaving 7 bases of the junction unmatched. Germline loops: CDR1 SGHNT, CDR2 YYREEE (reference sequence). CDR3 coding DNA: TGTGCCAGCAGCATCAGGGGGTTGGGCTACGAGCAGTACTTC. This encodes CASSIRGLGYEQYF.

This clone turned up a few times. For the CDR3, the DNA is TGTGCCATCAGTGAGCGTGGTCAGCCCCAGCATTTT. This gives the protein CAISERGQPQHF. The rearrangement joins TRBV10-3 to TRBJ1-5, with D uncertain. Per the germline V gene, CDR1 is ENHRY and CDR2 is SYGVKD. The V end was cut by 2 bases, the J end by 6 bases, with 5 bases between. CDR3 size: 12 residues.

The chain couples TRBV2 to TRBJ1-5, with 10 bases that match TRBD1. The CDR3 has 17 amino acids. V trimming: 4 bases; J trimming: 1 base; junction bases outside the gene matches: 7. CDR1 and CDR2 from the germline V gene are SNHLY and FYNNEI. The chain's CDR3 is CASSGDRGFGSNQPQHF. CDR3 nucleotide sequence: TGTGCCAGCAGTGGGGACAGGGGCTTTGGAAGCAATCAGCCCCAGCATTTT.

The J gene is TRBJ2-5, the V gene TRBV29-1; 7 bases map to TRBD2. V lost 7 bases, J lost 10 bases, and 15 bases stayed unmatched. This CDR3 is 13 amino acids long. Per the germline V gene, CDR1 is SQVTM and CDR2 is ANQGSEA. CDR3: CSAGLAVGGDQYF. The CDR3 nucleotides read TGCAGCGCAGGGCTAGCGGTGGGAGGGGACCAGTACTTC. The variable domain in full, with the rest retrieved from reference TRBV29-1 and TRBJ2-5, is SAVISQKPSRDICQRGTSLTIQCQVDSQVTMMFWYRQQPGQSLTLIATANQGSEATYESGFVIDKFPISRPNLTFSTLTVSNMSPEDSSIYLCSAGLAVGGDQYFGPGTRLLVL.

This chain links TRBV10-3 with TRBJ2-5; D not certain. V was pared by 2 bases and J by 5 bases, with 12 bases between. The germline V gene has CDR1 ENHRY and CDR2 SYGVKD. The CDR3 sequence is 14 residues long. CDR3 nucleotide sequence: TGTGCCATCAGTGAGAGAGGCTCGGTGGAGACCCAGTACTTC. This codes for CAISERGSVETQYF.

The J gene is TRBJ1-1, the V gene TRBV18, with 8 bases lining up with TRBD1. This CDR3 is 14 amino acids long. Germline V lookup: CDR1 KGHSH, CDR2 LQKENI. Losses at the gene ends were 5 bases for V and 4 bases for J; bases not matched to a gene: 6. The chain's CDR3 is CASSKTGVGTEAFF. The CDR3 bases are TGTGCCAGCTCAAAGACAGGGGTGGGCACTGAAGCTTTCTTT.

This clone showed up just once. The chain has TRBV11-2 and TRBJ2-5; 12 bases line up with TRBD2. With 1 base clipped from V and 1 base from J, the junction kept 10 bases outside the gene matches. Germline loops: CDR1 SGHAT, CDR2 FQNNGV. CDR3 size: 19 residues. Here the CDR3 DNA reads TGTGCCAGCAGCTTAGGTGGGCGGACTAGCGGGGTTGTCCAAGAGACCCAGTACTTC. Its translation is CASSLGGRTSGVVQETQYF. The complete variable domain, with remaining parts taken from reference TRBV11-2 and TRBJ2-5, reads EAGVAQSPRYKIIEKRQSVAFWCNPISGHATLYWYQQILGQGPKLLIQFQNNGVVDDSQLPKDRFSAERLKGVDSTLKIQPAKLEDSAVYLCASSLGGRTSGVVQETQYFGPGTRLLVL.

A word on this clone: A much more abundant neighbour one base away suggests this may be a read error. This same CDR3 is encoded by further DNA sequences in the sample. The V call is TRBV10-3, the J call TRBJ2-3; D call uncertain. Looked up from germline, CDR1 is ENHRY and CDR2 is SYGVKD. This CDR3 comprises 14 residues. Trimming left V 10 bases short and J 3 bases short, with 17 bases between. CDR3 sequence (DNA): TGTGCCACGGCTGTCAACCTTACTACAGATACGCAGTATTTT. Encoded protein: CATAVNLTTDTQYF.

With regard to this clone: A read error may explain this, as a much larger clone is one base away. The chain links TRBV29-1 to TRBJ2-5; D might be TRBD1 or TRBD2, each matching 5 bases. The J call may be in error: the DNA end matches TRBJ2-7 better. Germline CDR1 reads SQVTM; CDR2 reads ANQGSEA. This CDR3 is built from 12 residues. CDR3 in DNA: TGCAGCGTTGCGGCAGGGACGAGCGAGCAGTACTTC. Translating it yields CSVAAGTSEQYF.

This rearrangement joins TRBV9 to TRBJ1-5, with a possible D match to TRBD1 (6 bases). This CDR3 comprises 15 residues. Trimming removed 3 bases from V and 1 base from J, with 11 bases in between. Germline CDR1 SGDLS, CDR2 YYNGEE. This CDR3 is CASSADGQSNQPQHF. The CDR3, as DNA: TGTGCCAGCAGCGCTGACGGACAGAGCAATCAGCCCCAGCATTTT.

The V gene is TRBV9, the J gene TRBJ1-3; D is uncertain. Germline CDR1 is SGDLS and CDR2 is YYNGEE. V lost 3 bases to trimming and J lost 0 bases, with 10 bases between them. This CDR3 is built from 15 residues. The CDR3 loop reads CASSADTISGNTIYF. The CDR3 DNA reads as TGTGCCAGCAGCGCCGACACCATCTCTGGAAACACCATATATTTT.

This clone was seen many times. The V gene is TRBV13, the J gene TRBJ1-5; possible D gene TRBD1, 6 bases. Germline CDR1 and CDR2: PRHDT and FYEKMQ (reference sequence). Deletions cut 5 bases from V and 5 bases from J, with 19 bases between. This CDR3 has 16 residues. CDR3 protein: CASSTSTQGSDQPQHF. The CDR3 DNA reads as TGTGCCAGCAGCACGAGCACACAGGGAAGCGATCAGCCCCAGCATTTT. Full variable domain (rest looked up from reference TRBV13 and TRBJ1-5): AAGVIQSPRHLIKEKRETATLKCYPIPRHDTVYWYQQGPGQDPQFLISFYEKMQSDKGSIPDRFSAQQFSDYHSELNMSSLELGDSALYFCASSTSTQGSDQPQHFGDGTRLSIL.

V gene TRBV5-1 combines with J gene TRBJ2-7; D is undetermined. The CDR3 loop spans 17 amino acids. Trimming removed 1 base at V and 3 bases at J, with 20 bases between. Germline V gene data show CDR1 as SGHRS and CDR2 as YFSETQ. The CDR3 region is CASSLTILGSWSYEQYF. CDR3 nucleotide sequence: TGCGCCAGCAGCTTGACCATTTTGGGTTCTTGGAGCTACGAGCAGTACTTC. The full variable domain, rest sourced from reference TRBV5-1 and TRBJ2-7, is KAGVTQTPRYLIKTRGQQVTLSCSPISGHRSVSWYQQTPGQGLQFLFEYFSETQRNKGNFPGRFSGRQFSNSRSEMNVSTLELGDSALYLCASSLTILGSWSYEQYFGPGTRLTVT.

This sequence joins TRBV5-8 and TRBJ2-3, with 7 bases matching TRBD2. CDR1 SGHTS and CDR2 YDEGEE come from the germline V gene. The CDR3 length is 15 residues. J was trimmed by 7 bases and V by 0 bases; bases with no gene match: 8. The CDR3 loop is CASSLAAGSGYTQYF. In nucleotides, the CDR3 is TGTGCCAGCAGCTTGGCAGCGGGGTCAGGCTATACGCAGTATTTT.

The V call is TRBV5-8, the J call TRBJ1-3; D remains ambiguous. The CDR3 covers 14 residues. The V end lost 4 bases, the J end lost 4 bases, and 12 bases lay between the germline ends. Germline V gene lookup returns CDR1 SGHTS and CDR2 YDEGEE. The CDR3 loop reads CASSPSYWGNTIYF. The CDR3 DNA is TGTGCCAGCAGCCCCAGTTACTGGGGAAACACCATATATTTT. Full variable domain (missing parts from reference TRBV5-8 and TRBJ1-3): EAGVTQSPTHLIKTRGQQATLRCSPISGHTSVYWYQQALGLGLQFLLWYDEGEERNRGNFPPRFSGRQFPNYSSELNVNALELEDSALYLCASSPSYWGNTIYFGEGSWLTVV.

The chain uses TRBV27 and TRBJ2-1; a possible D gene is TRBD2 (6 bases). The V end was cut by 2 bases, the J end by 9 bases, with 17 bases between. Germline values: CDR1 MNHEY, CDR2 SMNVEV (reference sequence). CDR3 length: 15 amino acids. CDR3 sequence reads: CASSLLGRGLGEQFF. The CDR3 DNA reads TGTGCCAGCAGTTTACTCGGGCGGGGTCTGGGTGAGCAGTTCTTC.

CDR3 protein: CASSLQRNSYNEQFF. The CDR3 DNA follows: TGTGCCAGCAGCTTACAGCGTAACTCCTACAATGAGCAGTTCTTC. The rearrangement joins TRBV11-1 to TRBJ2-1; D uncertain. This CDR3 comprises 15 residues. CDR1 is SGHAT and CDR2 is FQDESV in the germline V gene (reference sequence). The V and J ends lost 2 bases and 0 bases respectively, with 8 bases between them. Full variable domain (rest looked up from reference TRBV11-1 and TRBJ2-1): EAEVAQSPRYKITEKSQAVAFWCDPISGHATLYWYRQILGQGPELLVQFQDESVVDDSQLPKDRFSAERLKGVDSTLKIQPAELGDSAMYLCASSLQRNSYNEQFFGPGTRLTVL.

The chain has TRBV2 and TRBJ1-3; a weak D match, TRBD1 (6 bases). V was trimmed by 6 bases and J by 0 bases, leaving 12 bases between them. Germline values: CDR1 SNHLY, CDR2 FYNNEI. This CDR3 has 15 residues. This chain's CDR3 is CASRRTAYSGNTIYF. CDR3 sequence (DNA): TGTGCCAGCAGGCGGACAGCGTACTCTGGAAACACCATATATTTT.

The genes are TRBV29-1 and TRBJ2-1; TRBD2 matches at 8 bases. V dropped 3 bases and J dropped 6; count of bases not matched to a gene: 7. CDR3 size: 14 residues. Germline CDR1 SQVTM, CDR2 ANQGSEA. The CDR3 coding sequence is TGCAGCGTTGATTGGCTAGCGGGCTCCAATGAGCAGTTCTTC. Translated, it gives CSVDWLAGSNEQFF.

This clone was observed at least ten times. CDR3 bases: TGTGCCATCAGCCCCGAAGGGTTCAATCAGCCCCAGCATTTT. Translated, it gives CAISPEGFNQPQHF. This sequence joins TRBV10-3 and TRBJ1-5, with D unclear. V lost 6 bases and J 3 bases, leaving 12 bases between the germline ends. This CDR3 region has 14 residues. Germline-derived CDR1 and CDR2 are ENHRY and SYGVKD.

This clone was seen a handful of times. The chain has TRBV10-3 and TRBJ1-5; D remains ambiguous. This CDR3 spans 12 amino acids. V gave up 8 bases and J gave up 2 bases, with 7 bases separating them. Per the germline V gene, CDR1 is ENHRY and CDR2 is SYGVKD. The CDR3 sequence: CAIGPGNQPQHF. The CDR3, as DNA: TGTGCCATCGGGCCAGGCAATCAGCCCCAGCATTTT.

The rearrangement uses TRBV7-2 and TRBJ2-7, with D possibly matching TRBD2 (6 bases). The CDR3 contains 15 residues. Looked up from germline, CDR1 is SGHTA and CDR2 is FQGNSA. The V end was cut by 2 bases, the J end by 1 base, with 12 bases between. The CDR3 spells CASSLWGSGSYEQYF. The DNA of the CDR3 is TGTGCCAGCAGCTTATGGGGTAGCGGATCCTACGAGCAGTACTTC.

This chain joins TRBV5-1 and TRBJ2-5, with 10 bases identical to TRBD1. CDR1 and CDR2 from the germline V gene are SGHRS and YFSETQ. V trimming: 4 bases; J trimming: 4 bases; junction bases outside the gene matches: 4. CDR3 length: 14 residues. The CDR3 reads CASSLTGGGETQYF. The CDR3 bases are TGCGCCAGCAGCCTGACAGGGGGCGGAGAGACCCAGTACTTC.

This clone was seen more than once but under ten times. The chain is built from TRBV5-1 and TRBJ2-5; TRBD2 matches 7 bases. The CDR3 is 15 residues long. V lost 4 bases to trimming and J lost 2 bases; unmatched junction nucleotides: 8. CDR1 and CDR2 (germline): SGHRS, YFSETQ. The CDR3 DNA sequence: TGCGCCAGCAGCAACTACGGGACTACACAAGAGACCCAGTACTTC. It yields the protein CASSNYGTTQETQYF.

This clone appeared once. The chain links TRBV5-1 to TRBJ2-5; 8 nucleotides align to TRBD1. The germline gives CDR1 SGHRS, CDR2 YFSETQ. The CDR3 sequence is 15 residues long. The V and J ends lost 4 bases and 1 base, in that order; junction bases with no gene match: 6. In nucleotides, the CDR3 is TGCGCCAGCAGCAACCCGACAGGGGCCCAAGAGACCCAGTACTTC. This translates into CASSNPTGAQETQYF.

A note on this clone: This sequence may be a read error, since a much larger clone differs from it by one base. J is TRBJ2-3 and V is TRBV28; D call uncertain. Trimming took off 6 bases at V and 4 bases at J, with 5 bases between the two ends. Germline-derived CDR1 and CDR2 are MDHEN and SYDVKM. This CDR3 is built from 11 residues. The CDR3 sequence is CASSFSDTQYF. DNA for the CDR3: TGTGCCAGCAGCTTCTCAGATACGCAGTATTTT.

The chain couples TRBV2 to TRBJ1-5; 9 nucleotides line up with TRBD1. The V gene's germline CDR1 is SNHLY and CDR2 FYNNEI. This CDR3 is built from 14 residues. With V trimmed by 6 bases and J by 3 bases, 3 bases remained unmatched. This CDR3 is CASRGTGFNQPQHF. For the CDR3, the DNA is TGTGCCAGCAGGGGGACAGGGTTCAATCAGCCCCAGCATTTT.